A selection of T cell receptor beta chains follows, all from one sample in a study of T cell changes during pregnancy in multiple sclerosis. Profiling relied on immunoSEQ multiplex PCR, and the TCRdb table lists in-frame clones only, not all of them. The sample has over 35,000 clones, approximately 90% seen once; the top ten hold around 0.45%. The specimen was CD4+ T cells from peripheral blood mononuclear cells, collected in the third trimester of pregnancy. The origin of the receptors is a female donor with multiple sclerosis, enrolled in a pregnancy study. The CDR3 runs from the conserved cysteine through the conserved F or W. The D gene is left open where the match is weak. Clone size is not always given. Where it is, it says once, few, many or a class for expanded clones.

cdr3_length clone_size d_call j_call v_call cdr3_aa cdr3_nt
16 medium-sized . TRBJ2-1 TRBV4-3 CASSQEKLVWYNEQFF TGCGCCAGCAGCCAAGAAAAACTAGTCTGGTACAATGAGCAGTTCTTC
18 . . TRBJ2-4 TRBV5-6 CASSLMGTGVLAKNIQYF TGTGCCAGCAGCTTGATGGGTACGGGGGTCTTAGCCAAAAACATTCAGTACTTC
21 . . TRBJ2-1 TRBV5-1 CASRGTGPWTWKDEAYNEQFF TGCGCCAGCAGAGGAACGGGCCCTTGGACATGGAAGGACGAGGCCTACAATGAGCAGTTCTTC
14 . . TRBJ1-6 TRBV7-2 CASSLRPRDSPLHF TGTGCCAGCAGCTTACGGCCCCGGGATTCACCCCTCCACTTT
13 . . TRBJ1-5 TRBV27 CASSLSRSQPQHF TGTGCCAGCAGTTTATCAAGGAGTCAGCCCCAGCATTTT
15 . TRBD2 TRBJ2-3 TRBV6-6 CASSFGLAGESPQYF TGTGCCAGCAGTTTTGGCCTAGCGGGAGAAAGTCCACAGTATTTT
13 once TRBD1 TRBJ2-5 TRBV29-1 CSVNQGAGETQYF TGCAGCGTGAACCAGGGGGCTGGTGAGACCCAGTACTTC
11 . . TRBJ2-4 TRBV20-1 CSLGGVNIQYF TGCAGTCTAGGGGGGGTAAACATTCAGTACTTC
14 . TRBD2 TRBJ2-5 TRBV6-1 CASKAGGPQETQYF TGTGCCAGCAAAGCGGGAGGGCCGCAAGAGACCCAGTACTTC
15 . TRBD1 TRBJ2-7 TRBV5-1 CASSSGTGIPYEQYF TGCGCCAGCAGCTCCGGGACAGGGATCCCCTACGAGCAGTACTTC
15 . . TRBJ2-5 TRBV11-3 CASSSSTGHTGTQYF TGTGCCAGCAGCTCCTCCACAGGACATACAGGGACCCAGTACTTC
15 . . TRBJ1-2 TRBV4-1 CASSQDRGLNYGYTF TGCGCCAGCAGCCAAGACAGGGGTCTTAACTATGGCTACACCTTC
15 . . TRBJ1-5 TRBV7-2 CASSLGGRPNQPQHF TGTGCCAGCAGCTTAGGGGGCAGACCGAATCAGCCCCAGCATTTT
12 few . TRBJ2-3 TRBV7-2 CASKRLGDTQYF TGTGCCAGCAAACGACTAGGGGATACGCAGTATTTT
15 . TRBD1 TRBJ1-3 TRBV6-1 CASRDGTADGNTIYF TGTGCCAGCAGAGACGGGACAGCCGATGGAAACACCATATATTTT
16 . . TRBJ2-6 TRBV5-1 CASSLRGSSGANVLTF TGCGCCAGCAGCCTCAGGGGAAGCTCTGGGGCCAACGTCCTGACTTTC
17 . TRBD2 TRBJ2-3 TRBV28 CASSPHRLAGEADTQYF TGTGCCAGCAGTCCCCACCGACTAGCGGGAGAGGCAGATACGCAGTATTTT
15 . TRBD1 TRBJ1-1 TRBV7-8 CASSLGQGANTEAFF TGTGCCAGCAGCTTAGGACAGGGGGCCAACACTGAAGCTTTCTTT
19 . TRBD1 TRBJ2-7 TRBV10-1 CASSLEVRSEGQGKYEQYF TGCGCCAGCAGTCTGGAGGTGCGTTCAGAGGGACAGGGCAAGTACGAGCAGTACTTC
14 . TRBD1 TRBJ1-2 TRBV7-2 CASSFFDRESGYTF TGTGCCAGCAGCTTCTTCGACAGGGAAAGTGGCTACACCTTC
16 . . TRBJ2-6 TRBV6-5 CASSFWPSSGANVLTF TGTGCCAGCAGTTTTTGGCCGTCCTCTGGGGCCAACGTCCTGACTTTC
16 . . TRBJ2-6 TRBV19 CASSPGSNSGANVLTF TGTGCCAGTAGTCCAGGGTCTAACTCTGGGGCCAACGTCCTGACTTTC
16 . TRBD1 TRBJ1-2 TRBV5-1 CASSPGQGAMNYGYTF TGCGCCAGCAGCCCGGGACAGGGGGCGATGAACTATGGCTACACCTTC
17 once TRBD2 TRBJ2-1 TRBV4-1 CASSHLSSAGGGNEQFF TGCGCCAGCAGCCACCTCAGCTCAGCGGGAGGAGGCAATGAGCAGTTCTTC
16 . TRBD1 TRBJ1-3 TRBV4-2 CASSLVQGARGNTIYF TGTGCCAGCAGCCTCGTCCAGGGGGCGAGGGGAAACACCATATATTTT
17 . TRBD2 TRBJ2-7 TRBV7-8 CASSPFRVAGPSYEQYF TGTGCCAGCAGCCCCTTTCGGGTAGCGGGACCATCCTACGAGCAGTACTTC
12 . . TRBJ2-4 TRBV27 CASGEIKNIQYF TGTGCCAGCGGGGAGATTAAAAACATTCAGTACTTC
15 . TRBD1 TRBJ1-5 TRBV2 CASSGGGQARGPQHF TGTGCCAGCAGTGGGGGAGGACAGGCCCGGGGGCCCCAGCATTTT
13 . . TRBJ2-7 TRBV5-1 CASSLGEAYEQYF TGCGCCAGCAGCTTGGGGGAGGCCTACGAGCAGTACTTC
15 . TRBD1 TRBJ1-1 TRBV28 CASSQPGTALGEAFF TGTGCCAGCAGTCAGCCCGGGACAGCCCTAGGGGAAGCTTTCTTT
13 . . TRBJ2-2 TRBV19 CASSIVRAGELFF TGTGCCAGTAGTATAGTACGGGCCGGGGAGCTGTTTTTT
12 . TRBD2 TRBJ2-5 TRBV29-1 CSESGLGETQYF TGCAGCGAATCGGGACTAGGAGAGACCCAGTACTTC
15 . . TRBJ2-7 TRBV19 CAIISPGHIFGEQYF TGTGCCATTATCTCGCCGGGACACATTTTCGGCGAGCAGTACTTC
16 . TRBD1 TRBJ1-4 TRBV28 CASSLGTVATNEKLFF TGTGCCAGCAGTTTAGGGACAGTCGCAACTAATGAAAAACTGTTTTTT
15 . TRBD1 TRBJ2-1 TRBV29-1 CSVEREGARNNEQFF TGCAGCGTTGAAAGAGAGGGGGCGAGGAACAATGAGCAGTTCTTC
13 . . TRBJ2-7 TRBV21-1 CASSRDSPDEQYF TGTGCCAGCAGCAGGGACAGCCCTGACGAGCAGTACTTC
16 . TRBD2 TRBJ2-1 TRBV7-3 CASSLLLGGRYGEQFF TGTGCCAGCAGCCTTCTGTTGGGCGGGAGGTACGGTGAGCAGTTCTTC
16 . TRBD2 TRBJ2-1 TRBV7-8 CASSRGLAGGYNEQFF TGTGCCAGCAGCCGAGGACTAGCGGGAGGTTATAATGAGCAGTTCTTC
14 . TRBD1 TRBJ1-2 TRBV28 CATGTGAPNYGYTF TGTGCCACCGGGACAGGGGCCCCCAACTATGGCTACACCTTC
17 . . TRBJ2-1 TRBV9 CASSVDPMSLVLNEQFF TGTGCCAGCAGCGTAGACCCCATGTCTTTAGTATTGAATGAGCAGTTCTTC
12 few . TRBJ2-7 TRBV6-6 CASSYLDSEQYF TGTGCCAGCAGTTACCTGGACTCCGAGCAGTACTTC
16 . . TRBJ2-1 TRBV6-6 CASRSSQQVSYNEQFF TGTGCCAGTCGATCGTCCCAACAGGTCTCCTACAATGAGCAGTTCTTC
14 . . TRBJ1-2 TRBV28 CASSPGSTNYGYTF TGTGCCAGCAGCCCAGGGTCAACTAACTATGGCTACACCTTC
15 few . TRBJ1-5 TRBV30 CAWSYRSSSNQPQHF TGTGCCTGGAGTTACCGCAGTTCTAGCAATCAGCCCCAGCATTTT
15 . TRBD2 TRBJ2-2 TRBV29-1 CSAQGLAGTTGELFF TGCAGCGCCCAAGGACTAGCGGGAACCACCGGGGAGCTGTTTTTT
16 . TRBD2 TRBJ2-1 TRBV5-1 CASSLLLAGSYNEQFF TGCGCCAGCAGCTTGCTGCTAGCGGGAAGTTACAATGAGCAGTTCTTC
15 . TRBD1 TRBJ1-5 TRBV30 CAWKRRDRDGQPQHF TGTGCCTGGAAAAGACGGGACAGGGACGGACAGCCCCAGCATTTT
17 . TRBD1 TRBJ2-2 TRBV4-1 CASSQVATGYGTGELFF TGCGCCAGCAGCCAAGTCGCGACAGGGTACGGCACCGGGGAGCTGTTTTTT
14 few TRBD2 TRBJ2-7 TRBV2 CASKETSRSYEQYF TGTGCCAGCAAGGAGACTAGCAGATCCTACGAGCAGTACTTC
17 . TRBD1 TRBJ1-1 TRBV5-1 CASSFGARQGRNTEAFF TGCGCCAGCAGCTTTGGGGCGCGACAGGGCCGGAACACTGAAGCTTTCTTT
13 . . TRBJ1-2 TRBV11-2 CASSLVTGRGYTF TGTGCCAGCAGCTTAGTTACTGGGAGGGGCTACACCTTC
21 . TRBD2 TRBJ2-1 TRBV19 CASSKGAPGLAGGRSYNEQFF TGTGCCAGTAGTAAGGGGGCGCCGGGACTAGCGGGAGGCCGCTCCTACAATGAGCAGTTCTTC
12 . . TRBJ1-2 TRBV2 CASSETVYGYTF TGTGCCAGCAGTGAAACGGTTTATGGCTACACCTTC
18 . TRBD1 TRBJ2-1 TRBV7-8 CASSLRVSRDRGKDEQFF TGTGCCAGCAGCTTGAGAGTTAGCCGGGACAGGGGGAAAGATGAGCAGTTCTTC
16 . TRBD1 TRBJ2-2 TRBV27 CASTRTGAVNTGELFF TGTGCCAGCACCCGTACAGGGGCCGTTAACACCGGGGAGCTGTTTTTT
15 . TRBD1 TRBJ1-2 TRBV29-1 CSVASRDRVNYGYTF TGCAGCGTTGCGAGTAGGGACAGGGTGAACTATGGCTACACCTTC
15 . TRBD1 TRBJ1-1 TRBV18 CASSTRQGSTYEAFF TGTGCCAGCTCAACGAGACAGGGGTCCACCTATGAAGCTTTCTTT